Sequencing of this TCR beta chain was carried out in a study of tumor-infiltrating lymphocytes in localized non-small cell lung cancer. In the study overall: Tumor tissue and non-adjacent uninvolved lung came from each patient.

J lost 2 bases, V lost 6 bases, and 6 bases had no gene match. CDR3 length: 13 amino acids. Germline V gene data show CDR1 as SQVTM and CDR2 as ANQGSEA. Produced via immunoSEQ multiplex PCR; TCRdb's table is partial and in-frame only. Among 9,500 to 13,000 clones listed, roughly 63% were seen once. Study findings and constraints: TCRbeta sequencing showed higher T cell infiltration in tumors than uninvolved lung. Each assay used a separate piece of the same tissue.

Comments on this clone: As yet, its antigen is unknown.

The receptor was isolated from a human donor with non-small cell lung cancer. The specimen sequenced was uninvolved lung tissue not adjacent to the tumor. V is TRBV29-1 and J is TRBJ2-7, with TRBD1 matching 8 bases. The CDR3: CSVRQGLAYEQYF. The CDR3 DNA sequence: TGCAGCGTCCGACAGGGGCTTGCCTACGAGCAGTACTTC.